This T cell receptor beta chain was sequenced during a study of T cell repertoires in cytomegalovirus infection. About the research overall: Based on public TCR beta signatures, there were indications of CMV infection and of a matching HLA type.

Via MiXCR, TCRdb re-called the reads, giving one row per CDR3 protein. Among under 300,000 distinct CDR3 sequences listed, 20% to 25% were seen once. This clonotype has at least ten counts. Its antigen is currently unknown. Points from the study as a whole: Cumulative frequency of public TCR beta families picked out carriers of CMV plus the relevant HLA. Ex vivo responses were dominated by HLA-C-restricted CMV-specific TCR beta clonotypes.

This material consisted of cultured PBMCs, taken from culture after CMV antigen stimulation. This clonotype was obtained from a human donor in good health (CMV status not recorded). Some clones in this sample may be carry-over from other donors' samples.

CDR3 sequence reads: CASSFNPTGVGNQPQHF. The CDR3 DNA follows: TGTGCCAGCAGTTTTAACCCGACAGGGGTGGGGAATCAGCCCCAGCATTTT. The rearrangement uses TRBV12-3 or TRBV12-4 and TRBJ1-5; the match to TRBD1 covers 8 bases. The junction had 11 bases not matched to a gene; V was cut back by 3 bases and J by 4 bases. This CDR3 is 17 amino acids long.